This TCR beta chain is from a study of T-cell reconstitution after alpha-beta-depleted transplantation in children. Study-wide results and limits: After one year, T-cell counts and TCRbeta diversity mostly came from new T cells.

This clonotype was recorded many times. Its antigen is not identified. Trimming took 0 bases from V and 2 from J, leaving 7 bases between them. CDR3 length equals 14 residues. Germline V gene sequence: CDR1 SGDLS, CDR2 YYNGEE. Preparing the TCRbeta library involved the use of unique molecular identifiers. TCRdb independently ran MiXCR on the PCR reads; one entry per CDR3 protein. The sample gives about a million distinct CDR3 sequences, 25% to 30% of which show up once; roughly 27% is in the top ten. The chain is built from TRBV9 and TRBJ2-3; D call uncertain. This TCR came from a boy under three years old who had a stem cell transplant for SCID, so the T cells may come from the graft donor. The material sequenced was PBMCs, mostly from graft donor cells, taken 360 days after TCRalphabeta/CD19-depleted stem cell transplant. In DNA form, the CDR3 reads TGTGCCAGCAGCGTAGCGCAGGTCACAGATACGCAGTATTTT. It codes for CASSVAQVTDTQYF.